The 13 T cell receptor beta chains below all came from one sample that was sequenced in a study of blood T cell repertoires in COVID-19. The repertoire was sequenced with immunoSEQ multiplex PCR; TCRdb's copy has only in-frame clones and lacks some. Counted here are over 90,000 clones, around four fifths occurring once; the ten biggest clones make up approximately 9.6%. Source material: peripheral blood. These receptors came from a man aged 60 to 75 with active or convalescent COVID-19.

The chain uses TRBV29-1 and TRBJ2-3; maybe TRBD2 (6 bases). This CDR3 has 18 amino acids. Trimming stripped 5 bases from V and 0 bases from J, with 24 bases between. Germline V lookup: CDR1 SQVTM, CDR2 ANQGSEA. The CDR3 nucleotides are TGCAGCGTTTCCGGACTGGCCGGGGGTAACAGGAGCACAGATACGCAGTATTTT. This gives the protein CSVSGLAGGNRSTDTQYF.

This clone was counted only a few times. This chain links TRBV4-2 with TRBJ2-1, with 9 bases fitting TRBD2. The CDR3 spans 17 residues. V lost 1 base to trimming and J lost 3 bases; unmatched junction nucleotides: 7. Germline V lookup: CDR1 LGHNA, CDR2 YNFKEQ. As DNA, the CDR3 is TGTGCCAGCAGCCAAGCTCGAAGGACTAGCGACTACAATGAGCAGTTCTTC. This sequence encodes CASSQARRTSDYNEQFF.

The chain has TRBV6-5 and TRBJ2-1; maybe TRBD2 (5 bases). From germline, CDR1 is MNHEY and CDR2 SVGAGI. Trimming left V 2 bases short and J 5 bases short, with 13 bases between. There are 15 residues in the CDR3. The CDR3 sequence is CASSYVAGEDNEQFF. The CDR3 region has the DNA TGTGCCAGCAGTTACGTGGCGGGCGAAGACAATGAGCAGTTCTTC.

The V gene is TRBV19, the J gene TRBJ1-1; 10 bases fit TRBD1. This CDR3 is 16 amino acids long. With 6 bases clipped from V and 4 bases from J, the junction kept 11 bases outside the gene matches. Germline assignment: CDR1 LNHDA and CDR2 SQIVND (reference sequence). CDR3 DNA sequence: TGTGCCAGTAGGAACACCGACAGGGGGCTGCGCACTGAAGCTTTCTTT. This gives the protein CASRNTDRGLRTEAFF.

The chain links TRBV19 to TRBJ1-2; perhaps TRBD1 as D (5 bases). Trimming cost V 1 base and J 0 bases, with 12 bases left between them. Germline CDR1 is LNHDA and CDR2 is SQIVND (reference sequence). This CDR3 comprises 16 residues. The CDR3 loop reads CASSIGWGSPNYGYTF. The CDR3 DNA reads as TGTGCCAGTAGTATAGGGTGGGGCAGCCCTAACTATGGCTACACCTTC.

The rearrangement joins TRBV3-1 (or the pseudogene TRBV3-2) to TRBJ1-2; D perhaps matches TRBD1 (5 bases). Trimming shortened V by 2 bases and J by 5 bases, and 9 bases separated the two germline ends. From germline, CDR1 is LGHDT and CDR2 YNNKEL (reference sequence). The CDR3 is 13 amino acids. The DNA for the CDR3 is TGTGCCAGCAGCCAACGGGGGTTGTATGGCTACACCTTC. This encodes CASSQRGLYGYTF.

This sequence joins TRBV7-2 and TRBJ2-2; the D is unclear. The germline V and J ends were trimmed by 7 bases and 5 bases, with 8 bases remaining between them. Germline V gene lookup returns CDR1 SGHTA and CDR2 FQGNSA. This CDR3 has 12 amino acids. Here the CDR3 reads CASTLRTGELFF. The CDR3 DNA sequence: TGTGCCAGCACCCTTCGGACCGGGGAGCTGTTTTTT.

The CDR3 sequence: CASRLAGGNEQFF. CDR3 nucleotides: TGTGCCAGCAGGCTAGCGGGTGGAAATGAGCAGTTCTTC. The V call is TRBV5-4, the J call TRBJ2-1; 8 bases map to TRBD2. J lost 7 bases, V lost 5 bases, and 5 bases had no gene match. The CDR3 length is 13 residues. Germline V gene lookup returns CDR1 SGHNT and CDR2 YYREEE (reference sequence).

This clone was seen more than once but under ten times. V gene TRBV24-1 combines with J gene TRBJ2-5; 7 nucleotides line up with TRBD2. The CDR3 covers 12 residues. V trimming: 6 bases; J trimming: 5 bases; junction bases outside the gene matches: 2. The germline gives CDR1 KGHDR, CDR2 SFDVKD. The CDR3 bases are TGTGCCACCAGTTTCGGGGGGGAGACCCAGTACTTC. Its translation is CATSFGGETQYF.

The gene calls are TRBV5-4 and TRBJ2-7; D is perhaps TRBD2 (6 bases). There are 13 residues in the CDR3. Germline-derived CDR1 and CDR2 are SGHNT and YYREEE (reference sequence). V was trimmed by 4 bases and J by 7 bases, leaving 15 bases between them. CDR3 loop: CASSVSGVGEQYV. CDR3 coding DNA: TGTGCCAGCAGCGTGTCGGGAGTGGGTGAGCAGTACGTC.

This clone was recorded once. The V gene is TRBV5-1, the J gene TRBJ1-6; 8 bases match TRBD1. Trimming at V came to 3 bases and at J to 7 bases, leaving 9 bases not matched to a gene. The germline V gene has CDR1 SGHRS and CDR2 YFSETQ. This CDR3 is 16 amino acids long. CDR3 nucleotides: TGCGCCAGCAGCTCCGACAGGGGTGTAGGGAATTCACCCCTCCACTTT. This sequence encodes CASSSDRGVGNSPLHF.

The CDR3 sequence is CASGMSSYNSPLHF. The CDR3 nucleotides read TGCGCCAGCGGTATGAGCTCCTATAATTCACCCCTCCACTTT. The rearrangement links TRBV5-1 to TRBJ1-6; unclear D gene. Per the germline V gene, CDR1 is SGHRS and CDR2 is YFSETQ. This CDR3 is built from 14 residues. Between the trimmed V and J ends, which lost 7 bases and 0 bases, there was a span of 8 bases.

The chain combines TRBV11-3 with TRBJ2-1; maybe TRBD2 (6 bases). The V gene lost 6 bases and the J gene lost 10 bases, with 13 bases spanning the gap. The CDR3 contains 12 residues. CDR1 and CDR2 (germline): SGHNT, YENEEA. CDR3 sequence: CASRIAAREQFF. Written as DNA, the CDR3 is TGTGCCAGCAGGATAGCGGCCCGGGAGCAGTTCTTC.